This entry describes one T cell receptor (beta chain). Antigen unknown. Primers: 60 Vbeta forward and 13 Jbeta reverse. Method: immunoSEQ multiplex PCR; TCRdb's copy keeps in-frame clones and lacks some. This sample has about 220,000 clones, with around 76% found just once. This specimen comes from a study of cytomegalovirus exposure and HLA in healthy donors. Study-level information: Earlier, fewer than 130 million unique TCR beta sequences were recovered from 200 million or so T cells by an analysis.

The length of the CDR3 is 12 residues. Germline V gives CDR1 SGHDN, CDR2 FVKESK. V was pared by 0 bases and J by 5 bases, with 5 bases between. Broader study findings: Some public TCRs appeared in many individuals, while most sequences were rare. Beyond CMV serostatus, there was no information to go on about immune exposure. Analysis was carried out at a later point, and it linked a missense DCLRE1C variant to TCR beta V- and J-gene trimming.

Sequenced material: PBMCs. The TCR comes from a man aged 18-30 years in good health and CMV-seronegative. The chain is built from TRBV14 and TRBJ2-7; no clear D gene. The CDR3 loop is CASSQDRNEQYF. The CDR3 DNA reads TGTGCCAGCAGCCAAGATAGAAACGAGCAGTACTTC.